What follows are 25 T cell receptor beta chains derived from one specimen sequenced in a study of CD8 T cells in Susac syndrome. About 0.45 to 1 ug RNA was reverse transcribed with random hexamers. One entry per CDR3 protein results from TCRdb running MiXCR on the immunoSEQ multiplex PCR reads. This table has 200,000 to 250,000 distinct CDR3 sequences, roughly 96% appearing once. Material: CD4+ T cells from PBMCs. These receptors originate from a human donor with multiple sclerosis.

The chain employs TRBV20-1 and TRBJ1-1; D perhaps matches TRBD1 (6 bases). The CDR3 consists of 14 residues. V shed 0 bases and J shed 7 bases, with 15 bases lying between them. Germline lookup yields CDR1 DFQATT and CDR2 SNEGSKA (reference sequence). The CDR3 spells CSARDNGGGHEAFF. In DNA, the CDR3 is TGCAGTGCTAGAGACAATGGAGGGGGGCATGAAGCTTTCTTT.

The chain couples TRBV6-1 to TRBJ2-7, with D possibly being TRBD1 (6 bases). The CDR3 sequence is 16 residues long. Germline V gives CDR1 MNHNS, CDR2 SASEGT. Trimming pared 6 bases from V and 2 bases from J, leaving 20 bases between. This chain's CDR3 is CASRRTISGDTYEQYF. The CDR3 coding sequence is TGTGCCAGCAGACGAACTATCTCCGGGGACACCTACGAGCAGTACTTC.

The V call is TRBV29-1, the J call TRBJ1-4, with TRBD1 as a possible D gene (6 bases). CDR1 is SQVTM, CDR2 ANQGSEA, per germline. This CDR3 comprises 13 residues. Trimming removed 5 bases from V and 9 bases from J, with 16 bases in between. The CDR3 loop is CSVSEIGQKKLFF. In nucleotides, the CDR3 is TGCAGCGTTTCGGAAATCGGACAGAAAAAACTGTTTTTT.

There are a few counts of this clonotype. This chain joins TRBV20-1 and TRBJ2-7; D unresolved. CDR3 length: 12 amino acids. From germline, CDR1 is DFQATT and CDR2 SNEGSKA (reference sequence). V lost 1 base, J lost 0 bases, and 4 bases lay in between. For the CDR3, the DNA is TGCAGTGCTAGAGTTTCCTCCTACGAGCAGTACTTC. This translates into CSARVSSYEQYF.

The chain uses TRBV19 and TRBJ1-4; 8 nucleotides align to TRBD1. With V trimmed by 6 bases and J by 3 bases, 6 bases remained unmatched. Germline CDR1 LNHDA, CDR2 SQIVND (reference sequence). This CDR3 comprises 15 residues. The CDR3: CASSDRGGPNEKLFF. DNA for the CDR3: TGTGCCAGTAGCGACAGGGGAGGGCCTAATGAAAAACTGTTTTTT.

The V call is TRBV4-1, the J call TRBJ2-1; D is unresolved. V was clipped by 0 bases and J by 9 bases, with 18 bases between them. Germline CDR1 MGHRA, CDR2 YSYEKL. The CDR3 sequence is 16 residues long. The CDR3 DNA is TGCGCCAGCAGCCAAGATCTTGACTCGCCAGGTGGTGAGCAGTTCTTC. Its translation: CASSQDLDSPGGEQFF.

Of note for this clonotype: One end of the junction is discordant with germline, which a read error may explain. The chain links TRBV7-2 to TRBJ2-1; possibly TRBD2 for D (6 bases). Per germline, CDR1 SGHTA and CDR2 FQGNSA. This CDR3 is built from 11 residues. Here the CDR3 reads CASSLKREPFF. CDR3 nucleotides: TGTGCCAGCAGCTTGAAACGGGAGCCGTTCTTC.

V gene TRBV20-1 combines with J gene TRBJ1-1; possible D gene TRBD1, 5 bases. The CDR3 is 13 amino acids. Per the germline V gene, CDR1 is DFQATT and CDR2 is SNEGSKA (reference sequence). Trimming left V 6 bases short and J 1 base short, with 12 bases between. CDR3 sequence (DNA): TGCAGTGCCTGGACATCGGGGAACACTGAAGCTTTCTTT. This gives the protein CSAWTSGNTEAFF.

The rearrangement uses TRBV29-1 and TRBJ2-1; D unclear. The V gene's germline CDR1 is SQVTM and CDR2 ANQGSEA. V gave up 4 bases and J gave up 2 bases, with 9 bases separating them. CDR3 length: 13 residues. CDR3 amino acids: CSVGRVAYNEQFF. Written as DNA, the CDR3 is TGCAGCGTTGGCCGGGTCGCCTACAATGAGCAGTTCTTC.

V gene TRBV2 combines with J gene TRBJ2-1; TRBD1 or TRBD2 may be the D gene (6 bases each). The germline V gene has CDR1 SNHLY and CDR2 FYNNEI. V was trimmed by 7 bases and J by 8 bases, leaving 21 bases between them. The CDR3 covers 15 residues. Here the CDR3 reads CASTPGVVRGDEQFF. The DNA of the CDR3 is TGTGCCAGCACCCCGGGGGTTGTAAGGGGGGATGAGCAGTTCTTC.

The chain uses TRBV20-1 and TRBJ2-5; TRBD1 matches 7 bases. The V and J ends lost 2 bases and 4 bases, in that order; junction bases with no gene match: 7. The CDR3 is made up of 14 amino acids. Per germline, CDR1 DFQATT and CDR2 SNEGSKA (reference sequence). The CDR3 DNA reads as TGCAGTGCTAGACATAAGACAGGGTCAGAGACCCAGTACTTC. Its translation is CSARHKTGSETQYF.

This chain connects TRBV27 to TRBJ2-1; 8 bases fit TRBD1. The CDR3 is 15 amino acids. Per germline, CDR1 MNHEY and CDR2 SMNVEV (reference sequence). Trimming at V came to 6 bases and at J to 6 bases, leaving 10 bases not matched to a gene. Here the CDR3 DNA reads TGTGCCAGCAGCCTGGACAGGGTAGTAGGCAATGAGCAGTTCTTC. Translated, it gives CASSLDRVVGNEQFF.

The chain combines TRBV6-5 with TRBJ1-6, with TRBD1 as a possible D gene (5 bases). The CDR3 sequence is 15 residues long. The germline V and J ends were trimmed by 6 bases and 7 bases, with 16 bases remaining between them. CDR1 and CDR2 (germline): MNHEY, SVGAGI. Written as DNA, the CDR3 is TGTGCCAGCAGGCGGGACCGTACTCGAAATTCACCCCTCCACTTT. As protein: CASRRDRTRNSPLHF.

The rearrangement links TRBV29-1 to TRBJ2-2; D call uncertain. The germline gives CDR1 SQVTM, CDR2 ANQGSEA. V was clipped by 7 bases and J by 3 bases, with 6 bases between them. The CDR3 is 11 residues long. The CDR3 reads CSAGDTGELFF. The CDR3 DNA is TGCAGCGCTGGGGACACCGGGGAGCTGTTTTTT.

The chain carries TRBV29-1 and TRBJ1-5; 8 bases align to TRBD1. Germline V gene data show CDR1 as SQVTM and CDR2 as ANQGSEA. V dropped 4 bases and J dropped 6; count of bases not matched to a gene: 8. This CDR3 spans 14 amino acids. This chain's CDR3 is CSVAYRGMGQPQHF. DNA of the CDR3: TGCAGCGTTGCCTACAGGGGGATGGGTCAGCCCCAGCATTTT.

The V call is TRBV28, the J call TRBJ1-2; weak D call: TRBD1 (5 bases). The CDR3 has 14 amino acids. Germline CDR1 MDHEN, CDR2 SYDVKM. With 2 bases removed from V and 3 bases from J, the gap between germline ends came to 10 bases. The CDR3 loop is CASSLAGTDYGYTF. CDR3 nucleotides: TGTGCCAGCAGTTTAGCCGGGACGGACTATGGCTACACCTTC.

The CDR3 loop is CASSRAGTGTYEQYF. CDR3 DNA: TGTGCCAGCTCACGAGCCGGGACAGGGACTTACGAGCAGTACTTC. The genes are TRBV18 and TRBJ2-7; 9 nucleotides match TRBD1. With V trimmed by 4 bases and J by 4 bases, 8 bases remained unmatched. The CDR3 has 15 residues. Looked up from germline, CDR1 is KGHSH and CDR2 is LQKENI.

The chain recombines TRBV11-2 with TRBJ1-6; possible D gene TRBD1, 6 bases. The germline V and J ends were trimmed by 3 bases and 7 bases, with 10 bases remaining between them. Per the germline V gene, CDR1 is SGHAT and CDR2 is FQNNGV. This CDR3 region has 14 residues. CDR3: CASSFRDNNSPLHF. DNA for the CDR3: TGTGCCAGCAGCTTCCGGGACAACAATTCACCCCTCCACTTT.

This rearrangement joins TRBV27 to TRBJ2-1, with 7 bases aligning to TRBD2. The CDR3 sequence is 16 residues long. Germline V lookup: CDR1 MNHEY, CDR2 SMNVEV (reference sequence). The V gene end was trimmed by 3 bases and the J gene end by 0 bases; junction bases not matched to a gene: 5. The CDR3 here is CASSFVGGPSYNEQFF. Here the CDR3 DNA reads TGTGCCAGCAGTTTTGTGGGAGGGCCCTCCTACAATGAGCAGTTCTTC.

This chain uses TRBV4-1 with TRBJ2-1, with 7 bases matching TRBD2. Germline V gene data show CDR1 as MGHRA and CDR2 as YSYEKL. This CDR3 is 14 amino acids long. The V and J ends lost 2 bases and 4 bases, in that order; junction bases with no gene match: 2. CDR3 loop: CASSQWEGYNEQFF. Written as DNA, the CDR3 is TGCGCCAGCAGCCAATGGGAGGGTTACAATGAGCAGTTCTTC.

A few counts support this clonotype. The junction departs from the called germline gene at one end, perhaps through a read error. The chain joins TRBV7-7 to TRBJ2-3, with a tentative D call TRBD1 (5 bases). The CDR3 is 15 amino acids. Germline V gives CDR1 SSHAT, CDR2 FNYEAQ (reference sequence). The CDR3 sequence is CASSLTGLSTDTQYF. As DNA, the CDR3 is TGTGCTAGCAGCTTAACAGGCCTGAGCACAGATACGCAGTATTTT.

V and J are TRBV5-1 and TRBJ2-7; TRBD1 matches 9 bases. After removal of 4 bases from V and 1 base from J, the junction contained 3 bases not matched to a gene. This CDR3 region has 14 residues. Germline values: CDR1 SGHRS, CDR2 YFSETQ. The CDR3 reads CASSRTGESYEQYF. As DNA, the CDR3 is TGCGCCAGCAGCAGGACAGGGGAATCCTACGAGCAGTACTTC.

CDR3 in amino acids: CASSLRAWDSGANVLTF. Here the CDR3 DNA reads TGTGCCAGCAGTTTACGGGCATGGGACTCTGGGGCCAACGTCCTGACTTTC. This chain links TRBV12-3 or TRBV12-4 with TRBJ2-6; D gene ambiguous. V shed 2 bases and J shed 0 bases, with 11 bases lying between them. The CDR3 sequence is 17 residues long.

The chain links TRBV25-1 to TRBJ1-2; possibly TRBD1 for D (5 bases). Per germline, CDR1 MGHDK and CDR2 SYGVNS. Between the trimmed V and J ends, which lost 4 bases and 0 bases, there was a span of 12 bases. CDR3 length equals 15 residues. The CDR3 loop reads CASSGSGLANYGYTF. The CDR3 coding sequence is TGTGCCAGCAGTGGATCAGGGTTAGCTAACTATGGCTACACCTTC.

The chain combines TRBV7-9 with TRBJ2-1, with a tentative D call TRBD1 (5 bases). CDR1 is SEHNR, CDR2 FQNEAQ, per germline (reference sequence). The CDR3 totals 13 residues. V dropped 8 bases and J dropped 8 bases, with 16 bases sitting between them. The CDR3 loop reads CASSPTALYEQFF. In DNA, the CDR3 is TGTGCCAGCTCGCCGACAGCTTTATATGAGCAGTTCTTC.